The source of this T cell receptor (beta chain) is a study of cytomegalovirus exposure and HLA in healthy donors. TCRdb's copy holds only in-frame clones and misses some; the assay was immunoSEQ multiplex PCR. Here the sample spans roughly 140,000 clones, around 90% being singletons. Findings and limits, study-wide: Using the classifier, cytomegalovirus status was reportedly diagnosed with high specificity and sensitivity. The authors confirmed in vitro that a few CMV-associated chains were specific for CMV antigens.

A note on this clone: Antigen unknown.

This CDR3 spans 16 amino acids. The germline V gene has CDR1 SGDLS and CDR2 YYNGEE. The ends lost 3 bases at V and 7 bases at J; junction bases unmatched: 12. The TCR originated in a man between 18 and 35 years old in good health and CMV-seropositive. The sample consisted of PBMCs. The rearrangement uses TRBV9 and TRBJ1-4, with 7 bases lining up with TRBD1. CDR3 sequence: CASSAGTGALGEKLFF. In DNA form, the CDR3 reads TGTGCCAGCAGCGCCGGCACAGGGGCCCTAGGTGAAAAACTGTTTTTT. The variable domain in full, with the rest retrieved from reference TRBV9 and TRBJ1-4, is DSGVTQTPKHLITATGQRVTLRCSPRSGDLSVYWYQQSLDQGLQFLIQYYNGEERAKGNILERFSAQQFPDLHSELNLSSLELGDSALYFCASSAGTGALGEKLFFGSGTQLSVL.